These 8 T cell receptor beta chains were sequenced from one sample in a study of OX40 agonist ivuxolimab in advanced cancers. Measured with immunoSEQ multiplex PCR; TCRdb has only the in-frame clones, and not every one. The table has around 40,000 clones, 88% seen once; the top ten hold around an eighth. The sample consisted of CD4+ or CD8+ T cells sorted from blood, taken in a trial of the OX40 agonist ivuxolimab. These receptors all stem from an adult with an advanced solid tumor such as melanoma, head and neck, liver or kidney cancer.

By sample share, this clone is medium-sized (0.01 to 0.1%). The chain combines TRBV7-9 with TRBJ1-1; unclear D gene. The CDR3 sequence is 14 residues long. The germline V gene has CDR1 SEHNR and CDR2 FQNEAQ (reference sequence). V lost 6 bases, J lost 2 bases, and 13 bases lay in between. The CDR3 loop is CASSSITINTEAFF. CDR3 DNA: TGTGCCAGCAGTTCCATTACTATTAACACTGAAGCTTTCTTT.

This clone was counted between two and nine times. Other DNA variants within this sample encode the same CDR3. The gene calls are TRBV5-1 and TRBJ2-7; 7 bases agree with TRBD1. Per the germline V gene, CDR1 is SGHRS and CDR2 is YFSETQ. V was clipped by 0 bases and J by 4 bases; unmatched bases: 4. The CDR3 length is 14 residues. The CDR3 nucleotides read TGCGCCAGCAGCTTGGGGGACAGCTTTTACGAGCAGTACTTC. Translating gives CASSLGDSFYEQYF. Together with reference TRBV5-1 and TRBJ2-7, the CDR3 gives the full variable domain: KAGVTQTPRYLIKTRGQQVTLSCSPISGHRSVSWYQQTPGQGLQFLFEYFSETQRNKGNFPGRFSGRQFSNSRSEMNVSTLELGDSALYLCASSLGDSFYEQYFGPGTRLTVT.

The CDR3 DNA sequence: TGTGCCACTCGGGCCCCAGGGTTTCAGTACTTC. Its protein is CATRAPGFQYF. This chain joins TRBV19 and TRBJ2-4; D may be TRBD1 (5 bases). The CDR3 contains 11 residues. Trimming removed 10 bases from V and 11 bases from J, with 15 bases in between. Per germline, CDR1 LNHDA and CDR2 SQIVND (reference sequence).

By share, this clone counts as medium-sized. The chain employs TRBV29-1 and TRBJ2-2; D gene uncertain. V was trimmed by 4 bases and J by 1 base, leaving 7 bases between them. The CDR3 covers 13 residues. In germline, CDR1 is SQVTM, CDR2 ANQGSEA. In DNA, the CDR3 is TGCAGCGTTGGCCCTGTGAACACCGGGGAGCTGTTTTTT. Translating gives CSVGPVNTGELFF.

This chain uses TRBV25-1 with TRBJ2-1; 7 bases fit TRBD2. There are 15 residues in the CDR3. J gave up 3 bases and V 4 bases, and 6 bases lay outside the gene matches. The germline gives CDR1 MGHDK, CDR2 SYGVNS. CDR3 DNA sequence: TGTGCCAGCAGTGCTAGCGGATTGATCTACAATGAGCAGTTCTTC. Protein product: CASSASGLIYNEQFF.

CDR3 DNA sequence: TGTGCCAGCAGGGACAGCCTACCCTACGAGCAGTACTTC. It yields the protein CASRDSLPYEQYF. The V and J genes are TRBV27 and TRBJ2-7, with D possibly matching TRBD1 (6 bases). V lost 6 bases and J lost 2, with 11 bases in between. The germline gives CDR1 MNHEY, CDR2 SMNVEV (reference sequence). The CDR3 spans 13 residues.

V usage is TRBV11-1 and J usage is TRBJ2-7, with a weak D call TRBD2 (6 bases). V was cut by 6 bases and J by 2 bases, with 14 bases left in between. The CDR3 has 14 residues. CDR1 is SGHAT and CDR2 is FQDESV in the germline V gene (reference sequence). CDR3 amino acids: CASSGGNRPYEQYF. CDR3 nucleotides: TGTGCCAGCAGTGGAGGGAACAGGCCCTACGAGCAGTACTTC.

This clone was seen a few times. The chain links TRBV29-1 to TRBJ1-2; no clear D. Germline CDR1 and CDR2: SQVTM and ANQGSEA. Between the trimmed V and J ends, which lost 5 bases and 4 bases, there was a span of 11 bases. There are 12 residues in the CDR3. This CDR3 is CSVSDGAYGYTF. CDR3 nucleotides: TGCAGCGTTTCGGACGGCGCCTATGGCTACACCTTC.